The entry below gives a single T cell receptor (beta chain) sequence along with its context. Its antigen is currently unknown. This specimen comes from a study of CD4+ T cells in melanoma. The data were produced by immunoSEQ multiplex PCR, yet TCRdb's version contains in-frame clones alone and is incomplete. The table shows about 55,000 clones, with more than 60% occurring only once. General study points: In melanoma, neoantigen-specific CD4+ T cells reportedly differed in differentiation state. CD8+ T cell, macrophage and B cell function reportedly correlated with neoantigen-specific CD4+ T cells.

CDR1 MNHNY and CDR2 SVGAGI come from the germline V gene (reference sequence). V was pared by 6 bases and J by 11 bases, with 8 bases of the junction left unmatched. The CDR3 covers 12 residues. The rearrangement links TRBV6-6 to TRBJ1-1, with 8 positions matching TRBD1. The sequence came from a human donor with melanoma. The sample was tumor tissue. CDR3 bases: TGTGCCAGCAGCCCCCGAACAGGGGGTGCTTTCTTT. It encodes CASSPRTGGAFF.